This TCR beta chain was retrieved from a study of cytomegalovirus exposure and HLA in healthy donors. Study outcomes and limitations: Donor immune exposure was known only as CMV serostatus.

In nominal health when sampled, donors likely had unrecorded immune exposures nonetheless. The PCR was carried out with 60 Vbeta primers and 13 Jbeta primers. The assay was immunoSEQ multiplex PCR, and TCRdb's table has in-frame clones only and misses some. The table lists around 90,000 clones, about 68% of them singletons. Worth noting for this clone: Its target is unknown.

Germline-derived CDR1 and CDR2 are MNHNS and SASEGT. The CDR3 runs 15 residues. V gave up 0 bases and J gave up 4 bases, with 13 bases separating them. The chain is built from TRBV6-1 and TRBJ2-7, with D maybe TRBD1 (5 bases). The specimen sequenced was PBMCs. The source of this sequence is a human donor in good health. The CDR3 sequence is CASSEAPGIWYEQYF. CDR3 sequence (DNA): TGTGCCAGCAGTGAAGCGCCAGGGATATGGTACGAGCAGTACTTC.